This T cell receptor (beta chain) is drawn from a study of PD-L1 blockade in urothelial cancer. About the study: Samples came from 3 weeks, at the second dose, and 6 weeks into treatment.

Some clones are missing from TCRdb's copy, which holds only in-frame ones; the method was immunoSEQ multiplex PCR. In the table there are 35,000 to 45,000 clones, around 83% of which are singletons. Time point reported: peripheral blood 6 weeks after treatment start. There were between 1 and 8 samples from each patient, taken pretreatment and on-treatment. The CDR3 covers 13 residues. Germline CDR1 MNHNY, CDR2 SVGAGI (reference sequence). Trimming stripped 10 bases from V and 4 bases from J, with 14 bases between. The sequenced sample was PBMCs, obtained around atezolizumab (anti-PD-L1) treatment. The chain employs TRBV6-6 and TRBJ1-5, with D perhaps matching TRBD1 (6 bases). The TCR was taken from a man aged 65-85 years with urothelial cancer. The CDR3 is CATSEGQNQPQHF. The CDR3 DNA follows: TGTGCCACCTCCGAGGGACAAAATCAGCCCCAGCATTTT.